The entry below describes one TCR beta chain. This clone showed up just once. Its specific antigen is unknown. Base quality data are lacking; no much larger clone is found one base away. The data derive from a study of blood T cell repertoires in COVID-19 (dated by TCRdb to 2020 to 2021). Concerning the study at large: The collaborator samples originated in the United States, Italy and Spain and spanned the acute and convalescent phases of COVID-19. Nearly every sample came with metadata listing a de-identified subject ID, COVID-19 status, age in years and sex. Subjects who had been exposed to COVID-19, were actively infected with it, or had recovered from it provided the deeply sampled blood TCRbeta repertoires that made up the dataset. Samples came from the ongoing ImmuneRACE study (first 160 participants) plus 1,254 subjects from 6 global collaborators. Where available, HLA class I and class II types were obtained from metadata supplied by the sample provider rather than from assay-based typing. A freely available public database, intended as a resource for researchers studying the immune response to SARS-CoV-2, is where the repertoires were released. The material from the prospective study consisted of cDNA or gDNA derived from T cells, B-cell-depleted T cells, or PBMCs. General study outcomes and caveats: How much clinical and demographic metadata was included differed by source and by participant, and the metadata was provided uncurated.

At one collaborating source in Seattle, patients were enrolled during active infection and were followed longitudinally through the course of disease. Whole blood was collected in K2EDTA tubes by collaborating institutions according to the institutions' own protocols. For TCRbeta analysis, collaborator samples were shipped as frozen whole blood, as isolated PBMCs, or as DNA extracted from either sample type. V loses 2 bases at its end and J loses 5 bases; junction bases beyond the gene matches: 4. Taken from the germline V gene (reference sequence), the CDR1 and CDR2 loops are LGHDT and YNNKEL. From the cysteine through the phenylalanine, the CDR3 covers 15 amino acids. The read is trimmed to its CDR3 DNA, 45 bases read in frame from base 1. TCRbeta CDR3 regions were amplified from genomic DNA using the immunoSEQ Assay, a bias-controlled multiplex PCR. The paper's data handling went like this. Within the assay, amplification of reference gene primers was used to estimate how many nucleated cells each sample contained. To quantify the absolute abundance of each unique TCRbeta CDR3 rearrangement, sequence reads were collapsed and filtered. For each sample, productive Simpson clonality was calculated by taking the square root of Simpson's diversity index across productive rearrangements. In TCRdb, the immuneACCESS table is reduced to in-frame sequences with V and J assigned. These tables do not hold every clone; where another copy was compared, an unresolved V gene accounts for under half, and the others remain unexplained. The D gene and trimming were derived from the DNA, and the V and J assignments and clone size from that table. This sample has approximately 400,000 clones in its table, and about 91% of those were observed once. 10% to 15% of the sample lies in the top ten.

Sequencing input: peripheral blood. The rearranged chain carries TRBV3-1 (or the pseudogene TRBV3-2) and TRBJ2-2; a stretch of 8 junction bases matches TRBD2. This sequence was found in a woman aged 50 to 60 with COVID-19, enrolled during active disease. DNA sequence: TGTGCCAGCAGCCAACTGACTAGCGTTACCGGGGAGCTGTTTTTT. Translated, it gives CASSQLTSVTGELFF.